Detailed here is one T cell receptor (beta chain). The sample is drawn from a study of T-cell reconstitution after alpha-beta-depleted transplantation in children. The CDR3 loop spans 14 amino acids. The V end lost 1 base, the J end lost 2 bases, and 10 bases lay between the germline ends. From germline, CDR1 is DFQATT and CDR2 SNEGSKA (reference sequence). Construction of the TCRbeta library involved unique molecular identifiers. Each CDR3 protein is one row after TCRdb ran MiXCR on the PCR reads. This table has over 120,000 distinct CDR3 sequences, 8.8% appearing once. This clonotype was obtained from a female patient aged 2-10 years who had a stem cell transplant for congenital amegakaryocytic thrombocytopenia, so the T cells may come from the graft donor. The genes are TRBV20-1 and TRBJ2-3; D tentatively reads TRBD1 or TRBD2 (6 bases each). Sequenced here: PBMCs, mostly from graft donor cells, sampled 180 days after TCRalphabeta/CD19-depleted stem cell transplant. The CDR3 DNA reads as TGCAGTGCTAGAGTTGGGGGGCCCACAGATACGCAGTATTTT. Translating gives CSARVGGPTDTQYF.